The sequence of this TCR beta chain was determined in a study of human T cells and chemical hapten exposure. For the study at large: Sensitization applied 2% DPC to about 2 cm by about 2 cm of upper inner arm skin. Chiefly women, the patients showed alopecia areata, totalis or universalis. TCR yield per sample varied, mainly due to pooled library volumes.

The V gene's germline CDR1 is MDHEN and CDR2 SYDVKM. The CDR3 covers 15 residues. V lost 8 bases, J lost 0 bases, and 11 bases lay in between. Each CDR3 protein is one row after TCRdb ran MiXCR on the RACE reads. The data hold some 59,000 distinct CDR3 sequences, with approximately 10% observed a single time. Sample time point: pre-sensitization, week 0. Sample treatment: therapeutic diphenylcyclopropenone sensitization with weekly scalp DPC. At least ten counts were recorded for this clonotype. The TCR sequence derives from a woman aged 40-49 years with alopecia areata. Some clones in this sample may be carry-over from other donors' samples. The rearrangement uses TRBV28 and TRBJ2-6; TRBD1 or TRBD2 may be the D gene (5 bases each). Material: whole blood, obtained in connection with sensitization to the hapten diphenylcyclopropenone (DPC). Written as DNA, the CDR3 is TGTGCCAGCGCCGGGGCGAGCTCTGGGGCCAACGTCCTGACTTTC. It translates to CASAGASSGANVLTF.